The 16 T cell receptor beta chains given below trace back to one sample, sequenced in a study of cytomegalovirus exposure and HLA in healthy donors. Primers: 60 Vbeta forward and 13 Jbeta reverse. TCRdb's table, derived via immunoSEQ multiplex PCR, lists solely in-frame clones and lacks some. The data show over 150,000 clones, approximately 84% seen once. Sequencing input: PBMCs. The source of these receptors is a girl under 18 in good health and CMV-seropositive.

This chain joins TRBV19 and TRBJ2-3; D might be TRBD1 (6 bases). Germline CDR1 is LNHDA and CDR2 is SQIVND (reference sequence). Trimming removed 4 bases at V and 4 bases at J, with 12 bases between. CDR3 length: 14 amino acids. The CDR3 DNA sequence: TGTGCCAGTAGTACACCCAGGGGCCCAGATACGCAGTATTTT. This sequence encodes CASSTPRGPDTQYF.

The chain is built from TRBV7-9 and TRBJ1-3; 7 bases align to TRBD1. This CDR3 region has 15 residues. V gave up 3 bases and J gave up 3 bases; unmatched junction bases: 5. Germline V lookup: CDR1 SEHNR, CDR2 FQNEAQ (reference sequence). The CDR3 here is CASSLDRPLGNTIYF. CDR3 in DNA: TGTGCCAGCAGCTTGGACAGGCCGCTTGGAAACACCATATATTTT.

The genes are TRBV6-1 and TRBJ2-7; TRBD1 matches at 9 bases. Trimming removed 7 bases from V and 6 bases from J; junction bases left unmatched: 7. This CDR3 region has 13 residues. From germline, CDR1 is MNHNS and CDR2 SASEGT. The CDR3 here is CASIGTGLPEQYF. CDR3 nucleotides: TGTGCCAGCATAGGGACAGGGCTGCCCGAGCAGTACTTC.

The V call is TRBV10-3, the J call TRBJ1-1; 8 bases align to TRBD1. Germline V lookup: CDR1 ENHRY, CDR2 SYGVKD. The CDR3 extends over 14 amino acids. V was clipped by 6 bases and J by 5 bases; unmatched bases: 8. The CDR3: CAISDGQGRTEAFF. The CDR3 nucleotides read TGTGCCATCAGCGATGGACAGGGCCGAACTGAAGCTTTCTTT.

This clone was picked up a small number of times. The chain has TRBV27 and TRBJ1-5; perhaps TRBD1 as D (6 bases). This CDR3 region has 15 residues. Deletions cut 3 bases from V and 2 bases from J, with 11 bases between. Germline V lookup: CDR1 MNHEY, CDR2 SMNVEV (reference sequence). The CDR3 loop reads CASSLGAGGNQPQHF. The CDR3 region has the DNA TGTGCCAGCAGTTTGGGGGCTGGAGGCAATCAGCCCCAGCATTTT.

The chain carries TRBV9 and TRBJ1-2; 12 bases line up with TRBD1. The CDR3 extends over 15 amino acids. The ends lost 4 bases at V and 8 bases at J; junction bases unmatched: 9. CDR1 SGDLS and CDR2 YYNGEE come from the germline V gene. The CDR3 region is CASSQPGQGAGGYTF. The CDR3 coding sequence is TGTGCCAGCAGCCAACCGGGACAGGGGGCGGGGGGCTACACCTTC.

The chain carries TRBV14 and TRBJ2-3; 7 bases line up with TRBD1. V trimming: 4 bases; J trimming: 5 bases; junction bases outside the gene matches: 9. The CDR3 covers 15 residues. Germline CDR1 SGHDN, CDR2 FVKESK. CDR3 in DNA: TGTGCCAGCAGCCTCAGACGGACAGGAGAAGATACGCAGTATTTT. Its translation is CASSLRRTGEDTQYF.

The chain employs TRBV30 and TRBJ1-2; D is perhaps TRBD1 (6 bases). The CDR3 has 12 amino acids. Deletions cut 5 bases from V and 1 base from J, with 8 bases between. From germline, CDR1 is GTSNPN and CDR2 SVGIG (reference sequence). In nucleotides, the CDR3 is TGTGCCTGGTGGACAGTTAACTATGGCTACACCTTC. It yields the protein CAWWTVNYGYTF. Drawing the rest from reference TRBV30 and TRBJ1-2, the complete variable domain is SQTIHQWPATLVQPVGSPLSLECTVEGTSNPNLYWYRQAAGRGLQLLFYSVGIGQISSEVPQNLSASRPQDRQFILSSKKLLLSDSGFYLCAWWTVNYGYTFGSGTRLTVV.

The CDR3, as DNA: TGCAGCGTTTTGGACAGCGGAAAAGAAGCTTTCTTT. Its protein product is CSVLDSGKEAFF. The V and J genes are TRBV29-1 and TRBJ1-1, with D maybe TRBD1 (6 bases). The germline gives CDR1 SQVTM, CDR2 ANQGSEA. This CDR3 spans 12 amino acids. V was shortened by 5 bases and J by 8 bases, with 15 bases between the two germline ends.

V gene TRBV9 combines with J gene TRBJ2-3; 7 bases fit TRBD2. The CDR3 loop spans 14 amino acids. Germline V lookup: CDR1 SGDLS, CDR2 YYNGEE. Trimming cost V 0 bases and J 2 bases; bases outside gene matches: 0. The DNA of the CDR3 is TGTGCCAGCAGCGTAGGACTAGCCACAGATACGCAGTATTTT. As protein: CASSVGLATDTQYF.

The chain employs TRBV7-8 and TRBJ2-3; 12 bases map to TRBD2. CDR1 is SGHVS, CDR2 FQNEAQ, per germline. V shed 2 bases, J shed 3 bases, and the junction held 6 bases outside the gene matches. The CDR3 has 17 amino acids. DNA of the CDR3: TGTGCCAGCAGCTTACGACTAGCGGGGGTTTCTACAGATACGCAGTATTTT. Its protein is CASSLRLAGVSTDTQYF.

This chain connects TRBV5-1 to TRBJ1-1, with D unclear. The CDR3 extends over 13 amino acids. In germline, CDR1 is SGHRS, CDR2 YFSETQ. The V gene lost 4 bases and the J gene lost 1 base, with 8 bases spanning the gap. The CDR3 nucleotides are TGCGCCAGCAGCCAAACAGCGAACACTGAAGCTTTCTTT. The encoded protein is CASSQTANTEAFF.

This chain uses TRBV30 with TRBJ1-2; D ambiguous. The CDR3 is 11 amino acids. CDR1 GTSNPN and CDR2 SVGIG come from the germline V gene (reference sequence). V shed 1 base and J shed 10 bases, with 10 bases lying between them. The CDR3 nucleotides are TGTGCCTGGAGTGCGCGTTCGGTCTACACCTTC. It codes for CAWSARSVYTF.

DNA for the CDR3: TGTGCCAGCAGTTCGCAGGCGGGGGGCTATGGCTACACCTTC. Amino acids: CASSSQAGGYGYTF. This chain connects TRBV27 to TRBJ1-2; D perhaps matches TRBD1 (5 bases). Germline V lookup: CDR1 MNHEY, CDR2 SMNVEV (reference sequence). The CDR3 totals 14 residues. V shed 4 bases and J shed 4 bases, with 13 bases lying between them.

The V gene is TRBV5-1, the J gene TRBJ2-7, with D possibly matching TRBD1 (5 bases). Germline V gives CDR1 SGHRS, CDR2 YFSETQ. Trimming pared 2 bases from V and 6 bases from J, leaving 9 bases between. The CDR3 has 12 amino acids. The DNA of the CDR3 is TGCGCCAGCAGCTTATCAGGGCTCGAGCAGTACTTC. This sequence encodes CASSLSGLEQYF.

V and J are TRBV10-3 and TRBJ1-2; 8 positions match TRBD1. The V segment lost 5 bases and the J segment 4 bases; nucleotides outside the gene matches: 3. The CDR3 has 13 amino acids. Germline lookup yields CDR1 ENHRY and CDR2 SYGVKD. The CDR3 DNA sequence: TGTGCCATCAGTCCCGGGACAGGCTATGGCTACACCTTC. Amino acid sequence: CAISPGTGYGYTF.